The 21 T cell receptor beta chains presented below share a single source sample, sequenced in a study of T-cell reconstitution after alpha-beta-depleted transplantation in children. Construction of the TCRbeta library involved unique molecular identifiers. TCRdb processed the PCR reads anew with MiXCR; each CDR3 protein has one entry. The sample has 300,000 or so distinct CDR3 sequences; 9.9% are singletons. The source material was PBMCs from the stem cell graft donor, sampled from the stem cell graft. These receptors all stem from a human donor who donated a stem cell graft to a child with SCID.

This clonotype was recorded many times. This chain connects TRBV12-3 or TRBV12-4 to TRBJ1-1; TRBD1 might be the D (5 bases). V lost 7 bases to trimming and J lost 5 bases, with 14 bases between them. This CDR3 region has 13 residues. The CDR3 nucleotides are TGTGCCAGCACCCCGATGGGGGGAACTGAAGCTTTCTTT. Translated: CASTPMGGTEAFF.

In its sample, this clonotype was seen many times. The DNA of the CDR3 is TGCAGTGCTAGAGCTGGAGGGATGGGAGGCTACACCTTC. This sequence encodes CSARAGGMGGYTF. The chain employs TRBV20-1 and TRBJ1-2, with D hard to call. V dropped 1 base and J dropped 8 bases, with 14 bases sitting between them. Germline V CDR1 and CDR2: DFQATT, SNEGSKA (reference sequence). The CDR3 loop spans 13 amino acids.

The chain uses TRBV3-1 and TRBJ2-1, with TRBD1 as a possible D gene (6 bases). The CDR3 length is 15 residues. The ends were cut back, 4 bases at V and 4 bases at J, with 14 bases in the middle. Germline lookup yields CDR1 LGHDT and CDR2 YNNKEL (reference sequence). DNA for the CDR3: TGTGCCAGCAGCCGGGGAAGGACAGTATACAATGAGCAGTTCTTC. This encodes CASSRGRTVYNEQFF.

This sequence joins TRBV15 and TRBJ2-1; perhaps TRBD1 as D (5 bases). The CDR3 extends over 13 amino acids. V dropped 0 bases and J dropped 6 bases, with 6 bases sitting between them. Germline assignment: CDR1 LNHNV and CDR2 YYDKDF (reference sequence). The CDR3: CATSRDQGNEQFF. CDR3 nucleotide sequence: TGTGCCACCAGCAGAGACCAGGGCAATGAGCAGTTCTTC.

This clonotype has a handful of counts. The rearrangement uses TRBV12-3 or TRBV12-4 and TRBJ1-3; possibly TRBD1 for D (5 bases). This CDR3 has 15 amino acids. Trimming left V 3 bases short and J 4 bases short, with 13 bases between. The CDR3 DNA sequence: TGTGCCAGCAGTTTTAGTTCGGGGACCGGAAACACCATATATTTT. Its translation is CASSFSSGTGNTIYF.

This chain joins TRBV5-1 and TRBJ1-1, with 8 bases matching TRBD1. Germline V gene sequence: CDR1 SGHRS, CDR2 YFSETQ. The V and J ends lost 0 bases and 1 base, in that order; junction bases with no gene match: 8. The CDR3 covers 17 residues. The CDR3 sequence is CASSLETGGTGNTEAFF. In DNA, the CDR3 is TGCGCCAGCAGCTTGGAGACGGGAGGGACAGGGAACACTGAAGCTTTCTTT.

The rearrangement links TRBV9 to TRBJ1-1; D unclear. Trimming shortened V by 0 bases and J by 8 bases, and 14 bases separated the two germline ends. Germline V gene sequence: CDR1 SGDLS, CDR2 YYNGEE. This CDR3 is built from 14 residues. The CDR3 region has the DNA TGTGCCAGCAGCGTAGGGACGGCAAATCCCGAAGCTTTCTTT. The encoded protein is CASSVGTANPEAFF.

The J gene is TRBJ1-5, the V gene TRBV6-8, with D unresolved. V gave up 2 bases and J gave up 1 base, with 24 bases separating them. This CDR3 has 20 residues. Looked up from germline, CDR1 is MNHGY and CDR2 is SAAAGT. The CDR3 bases are TGTGCCAGCAGTTACCGTCCCCACAATAACGGGGTTCGAAGCAATCAGCCCCAGCATTTT. It specifies CASSYRPHNNGVRSNQPQHF.

The chain recombines TRBV6-4 with TRBJ1-5, with D possibly TRBD1 on 6 matching bases. The V gene lost 5 bases and the J gene lost 6 bases, with 17 bases spanning the gap. Germline V CDR1 and CDR2: MRHNA, SNTAGT. The CDR3 runs 15 residues. The CDR3 reads CASSPSQGLAQPQHF. The DNA for the CDR3 is TGTGCCAGCAGTCCCAGTCAGGGGCTGGCTCAGCCCCAGCATTTT.

This clonotype was detected ten times or more. The chain combines TRBV5-8 with TRBJ1-4; D is perhaps TRBD1 (6 bases). There are 15 residues in the CDR3. Per germline, CDR1 SGHTS and CDR2 YDEGEE. Trimming took off 6 bases at V and 4 bases at J, with 16 bases between the two ends. CDR3 sequence reads: CASNPEDRFNEKLFF. The CDR3 DNA sequence: TGTGCCAGCAACCCCGAAGACAGGTTTAATGAAAAACTGTTTTTT. Supplemented by reference TRBV5-8 and TRBJ1-4, the full variable domain reads EAGVTQSPTHLIKTRGQQATLRCSPISGHTSVYWYQQALGLGLQFLLWYDEGEERNRGNFPPRFSGRQFPNYSSELNVNALELEDSALYLCASNPEDRFNEKLFFGSGTQLSVL.

This clonotype was seen only a few times. The rearrangement uses TRBV25-1 and TRBJ1-2; possibly TRBD1 for D (5 bases). The CDR3 is made up of 12 amino acids. In germline, CDR1 is MGHDK, CDR2 SYGVNS. Trimming took 5 bases from V and 8 from J, leaving 12 bases between them. The CDR3 DNA reads as TGTGCCAGCAGTTTCGAGGGGAACGGCTACACCTTC. Protein sequence: CASSFEGNGYTF.

This clonotype was found many times. The chain has TRBV5-6 and TRBJ1-2; no clear D. The CDR3 runs 13 residues. V was pared by 1 base and J by 5 bases, with 9 bases between. Germline loops: CDR1 SGHDT, CDR2 YYEEEE. The CDR3 bases are TGTGCCAGCAGCTTGACCCTCCAGTATGGCTACACCTTC. Protein sequence: CASSLTLQYGYTF.

This rearrangement joins TRBV20-1 to TRBJ2-3; 9 positions match TRBD2. The CDR3 is 15 residues long. After removal of 6 bases from V and 2 bases from J, the junction contained 9 bases not matched to a gene. From germline, CDR1 is DFQATT and CDR2 SNEGSKA (reference sequence). CDR3 sequence: CSASPSGDYTDTQYF. In DNA form, the CDR3 reads TGCAGTGCCAGCCCTAGCGGGGACTACACAGATACGCAGTATTTT.

The V call is TRBV11-2, the J call TRBJ1-4; no clear D. V lost 2 bases and J lost 8, with 12 bases in between. CDR3 length equals 14 residues. CDR1 is SGHAT and CDR2 is FQNNGV in the germline V gene. In DNA, the CDR3 is TGTGCCAGCAGCTTAAGTTTGGCAGCCGAAAAACTGTTTTTT. Protein product: CASSLSLAAEKLFF.

Only a few counts were recorded for this clonotype. The chain uses TRBV19 and TRBJ2-2, with D maybe TRBD2 (6 bases). Germline CDR1 LNHDA, CDR2 SQIVND (reference sequence). The CDR3 has 13 residues. Trimming pared 3 bases from V and 5 bases from J, leaving 7 bases between. CDR3 in DNA: TGTGCCAGTAGTATCGGGGGAACCGGGGAGCTGTTTTTT. The encoded protein is CASSIGGTGELFF. Together with reference TRBV19 and TRBJ2-2, the CDR3 gives the full variable domain: DGGITQSPKYLFRKEGQNVTLSCEQNLNHDAMYWYRQDPGQGLRLIYYSQIVNDFQKGDIAEGYSVSREKKESFPLTVTSAQKNPTAFYLCASSIGGTGELFFGEGSRLTVL.

This sequence joins TRBV27 and TRBJ1-2, with D possibly TRBD1 on 6 matching bases. The germline gives CDR1 MNHEY, CDR2 SMNVEV (reference sequence). The CDR3 length is 14 residues. Trimming pared 6 bases from V and 5 bases from J, leaving 16 bases between. This chain's CDR3 is CASRPTGQGYGYTF. The DNA of the CDR3 is TGTGCCAGCAGACCAACAGGGCAGGGTTATGGCTACACCTTC.

This clonotype occurred a few times. The chain uses TRBV5-6 and TRBJ2-7; 12 nucleotides align to TRBD1. CDR3 length equals 16 residues. The V and J ends lost 3 bases and 6 bases, in that order; junction bases with no gene match: 10. Per germline, CDR1 SGHDT and CDR2 YYEEEE. CDR3 coding DNA: TGTGCCAGCAGCTCGGGACAGGGGGCCATGATGGGCGAGCAGTACTTC. Protein product: CASSSGQGAMMGEQYF.

This clonotype showed up many times. The chain uses TRBV7-7 and TRBJ1-5, with D possibly matching TRBD1 (6 bases). This CDR3 contains 15 residues. Germline CDR1 is SSHAT and CDR2 is FNYEAQ (reference sequence). The V and J ends lost 6 bases and 0 bases respectively, with 12 bases between them. The CDR3 loop reads CASRASGVSNQPQHF. The CDR3 DNA is TGTGCCAGCAGAGCGTCAGGGGTTAGCAATCAGCCCCAGCATTTT.

This clonotype occurred a few times. V and J are TRBV6-6 and TRBJ2-7; TRBD2 matches at 7 bases. The V and J ends lost 6 bases and 4 bases, in that order; junction bases with no gene match: 6. Per the germline V gene, CDR1 is MNHNY and CDR2 is SVGAGI (reference sequence). CDR3 length equals 13 residues. The CDR3 DNA follows: TGTGCCAGCAGAGGATCCGGGAGGTACGAGCAGTACTTC. Translating gives CASRGSGRYEQYF.

V gene TRBV5-1 combines with J gene TRBJ2-7; 11 bases align to TRBD2. CDR1 is SGHRS, CDR2 YFSETQ, per germline. The CDR3 is 20 residues long. V gave up 0 bases and J gave up 0 bases; unmatched junction bases: 14. For the CDR3, the DNA is TGCGCCAGCAGCTTGGTCGGAAGGCTAGCGGGGGGTCCGAGCTCCTACGAGCAGTACTTC. Residues: CASSLVGRLAGGPSSYEQYF.

The chain employs TRBV5-1 and TRBJ2-5; the match to TRBD1 covers 8 bases. Trimming removed 4 bases from V and 0 bases from J; junction bases left unmatched: 5. CDR3 length: 15 residues. In germline, CDR1 is SGHRS, CDR2 YFSETQ. This chain's CDR3 is CASSRTGQYQETQYF. CDR3 nucleotides: TGCGCCAGCAGCCGGACAGGGCAGTACCAAGAGACCCAGTACTTC. Together with reference TRBV5-1 and TRBJ2-5, the CDR3 gives the full variable domain: KAGVTQTPRYLIKTRGQQVTLSCSPISGHRSVSWYQQTPGQGLQFLFEYFSETQRNKGNFPGRFSGRQFSNSRSEMNVSTLELGDSALYLCASSRTGQYQETQYFGPGTRLLVL.